This T cell receptor beta chain appears in the sequencing data of a study of shared clonotypes between healthy human individuals. This clone has a handful of counts. Its antigen is as yet unknown. The same CDR3 also results from other DNA sequences found in this sample. Generated by immunoSEQ multiplex PCR, the TCRdb table keeps only in-frame clones and is missing some. The sample comprises fewer than 700,000 clones, approximately 95% of which are singletons, and approximately 0.12% rests with the top ten. Broader study findings: At large depth, rarefaction still showed sorted-subset sequencing to be incomplete. Naive subsets generally exceeded memory subsets in estimated richness.

Germline loops: CDR1 SGHNT, CDR2 YYREEE (reference sequence). Trimming took 0 bases from V and 4 from J, leaving 8 bases between them. CDR3 size: 13 residues. Terminally differentiated effector memory CD45RA+ cells were excluded from the naive CD8 cells, which were CD45RO-negative and positively selected for CCR7. The rearrangement uses TRBV5-4 and TRBJ2-7; D is unclear. This clonotype was obtained from a woman aged 25 to 39 in good health. Sequencing input: naive CD8+ T cells sorted from blood. The CDR3 is CASSLAENYEQYF. The CDR3 DNA is TGTGCCAGCAGCTTGGCAGAGAATTACGAGCAGTACTTC.